These 14 T cell receptor beta chains were all obtained from the same sample, sequenced in a study of blood T cell repertoires in COVID-19. Sequenced by immunoSEQ multiplex PCR; TCRdb stores in-frame clones only, minus some. This repertoire shows 450,000 to 600,000 clones, roughly 90% found once; its top ten account for about 0.65%. Sample: PBMCs or T cells enriched from blood (not recorded which). The receptors originated from a woman younger than 30 who had recovered from COVID-19.

The chain's CDR3 is CASSLAGSPGSPLHF. In DNA form, the CDR3 reads TGTGCCAGCAGCTTAGCGGGCTCCCCAGGCTCACCCCTCCACTTT. The gene calls are TRBV7-2 and TRBJ1-6, with D unclear. The germline V and J ends were trimmed by 0 bases and 10 bases, with 13 bases remaining between them. The germline gives CDR1 SGHTA, CDR2 FQGNSA. The CDR3 covers 15 residues.

The CDR3 DNA reads TGTGCCAGCGTCAGAGTCGGAGTCTACGAGCAGTACTTC. Translated, it gives CASVRVGVYEQYF. The V call is TRBV11-2, the J call TRBJ2-7; D is unclear. CDR3 size: 13 residues. Looked up from germline, CDR1 is SGHAT and CDR2 is FQNNGV. Trimming shortened V by 8 bases and J by 3 bases, and 14 bases separated the two germline ends.

The V call is TRBV15, the J call TRBJ1-4; D is unresolved. The CDR3 sequence is 17 residues long. V gave up 3 bases and J gave up 4 bases, with 18 bases separating them. Germline V lookup: CDR1 LNHNV, CDR2 YYDKDF (reference sequence). This chain's CDR3 is CATSSAPAWQDNEKLFF. The CDR3 DNA follows: TGTGCCACCAGCAGCGCCCCTGCCTGGCAGGATAATGAAAAACTGTTTTTT.

The V and J genes are TRBV5-1 and TRBJ1-2; D gene unclear. V lost 6 bases and J 6 bases, leaving 18 bases between the germline ends. In germline, CDR1 is SGHRS, CDR2 YFSETQ. The CDR3 has 14 residues. In DNA, the CDR3 is TGCGCCAGCAACCTTGGAGGCCGCGGGGATGGCTACACCTTC. This encodes CASNLGGRGDGYTF.

This chain links TRBV11-3 with TRBJ2-1, with 11 bases fitting TRBD1. CDR1 and CDR2 (germline): SGHNT, YENEEA. The CDR3 spans 14 residues. V dropped 5 bases and J dropped 8; count of bases not matched to a gene: 5. The CDR3, as DNA: TGTGCCAGCAGCCGAGGACAGGGGGCGGATGAGCAGTTCTTC. Translating it yields CASSRGQGADEQFF.

The chain recombines TRBV28 with TRBJ2-2, with a weak D call TRBD1 (6 bases). The CDR3 is 14 residues long. Trimming took 6 bases from V and 4 from J, leaving 12 bases between them. Germline V CDR1 and CDR2: MDHEN, SYDVKM. CDR3: CASRTGSGTGELFF. For the CDR3, the DNA is TGTGCCAGCAGGACAGGCTCCGGCACCGGGGAGCTGTTTTTT.

The J gene is TRBJ2-7, the V gene TRBV5-1; perhaps TRBD2 as D (5 bases). Germline V CDR1 and CDR2: SGHRS, YFSETQ. CDR3 length equals 15 residues. Trimming stripped 0 bases from V and 7 bases from J, with 17 bases between. The CDR3 DNA reads TGCGCCAGCAGCTTGGAATCGGGGTTACTGGGGGAGCAGTACTTC. Its translation: CASSLESGLLGEQYF.

The rearrangement uses TRBV7-3 and TRBJ1-1; the match to TRBD1 covers 8 bases. Germline CDR1 SGHTA, CDR2 FQGTGA. The junction had 7 bases not matched to a gene; V was cut back by 2 bases and J by 2 bases. This CDR3 is built from 16 residues. This chain's CDR3 is CASSLGQGSNNTEAFF. In DNA, the CDR3 is TGTGCCAGCAGCTTAGGACAGGGATCCAACAACACTGAAGCTTTCTTT.

The CDR3 region has the DNA TGTGCCAGCAGTACTCCGGGACTAGGGTCCTACGAGCAGTACTTC. It is translated as CASSTPGLGSYEQYF. V gene TRBV28 combines with J gene TRBJ2-7; 8 bases match TRBD2. Germline values: CDR1 MDHEN, CDR2 SYDVKM. This CDR3 region has 15 residues. V shed 5 bases and J 1 base; nucleotides not matched to a gene: 7.

This clone was detected once. The junction and the germline gene differ at one end; a read error may be behind it. The chain recombines TRBV2 with TRBJ1-4, with D possibly matching TRBD1 (5 bases). Germline lookup yields CDR1 SNHLY and CDR2 FYNNEI. The CDR3 has 12 residues. Here the CDR3 reads CASSDRGHKLYF. Here the CDR3 DNA reads TGTGCCAGCAGTGACCGCGGACATAAACTCTATTTT.

The chain uses TRBV12-3 or TRBV12-4 and TRBJ1-1, with D uncertain. V lost 7 bases and J 6 bases, leaving 12 bases between the germline ends. CDR3 length: 12 residues. For the CDR3, the DNA is TGTGCCAGCACCTTCCGAAGCCCTGAAGCTTTCTTT. This sequence encodes CASTFRSPEAFF.

V and J are TRBV15 and TRBJ2-5, with a weak D call TRBD2 (6 bases). Trimming removed 1 base from V and 5 bases from J, with 8 bases in between. The CDR3 spans 13 residues. The germline CDR1 and CDR2 sequences are LNHNV and YYDKDF (reference sequence). In DNA form, the CDR3 reads TGTGCCACCAGCAGAGTTACTAGCGAGACCCAGTACTTC. Residues: CATSRVTSETQYF.

V is TRBV5-1 and J is TRBJ1-1, with D possibly TRBD1 on 6 matching bases. V lost 8 bases and J lost 1, with 21 bases in between. This CDR3 has 16 residues. The germline CDR1 and CDR2 sequences are SGHRS and YFSETQ. For the CDR3, the DNA is TGCGCCAGTTCAACAAATCCGGACAGACAGAACACTGAAGCTTTCTTT. Protein: CASSTNPDRQNTEAFF.

V gene TRBV28 combines with J gene TRBJ1-2; D gene uncertain. V lost 5 bases and J lost 6, with 22 bases in between. The germline V gene encodes CDR1 MDHEN and CDR2 SYDVKM. This CDR3 is built from 16 residues. Here the CDR3 reads CASSPVESWRKDGYTF. As DNA, the CDR3 is TGTGCCAGCAGTCCTGTGGAGTCTTGGCGGAAAGATGGCTACACCTTC.